This T cell receptor (beta chain) appears in the sequencing data of a study of shared clonotypes between healthy human individuals. Study-wide context: Per donor, CD8 memory used one plate, CD8 naive used two, CD4 memory used three and CD4 naive used three.

Study-wide results and limits: Sequencing depth was predicted to influence how clonotypes are shared among donors. Clonotypes that were shared across a handful of donors made up around 5% of naive CD4 clonotypes.

On this clone itself: Its antigen remains unknown.

Using immunoSEQ multiplex PCR, the repertoire was profiled, and TCRdb retains in-frame clones only, with some absent. The sample records over a million clones, roughly 80% being singletons. With V trimmed by 1 base and J by 1 base, 0 bases remained unmatched. The CDR3 spans 14 residues. The V gene's germline CDR1 is ENHRY and CDR2 SYGVKD. The receptor comes from a man younger than 30 in good health. The chain couples TRBV10-3 to TRBJ1-1, with 7 bases identical to TRBD1. Sequenced input: memory CD4+ T cells sorted from blood. The subset denotes: CD45RA-negative fraction. DNA of the CDR3: TGTGCCATCAGTGAGTGGGACAGGAACACTGAAGCTTTCTTT. As protein: CAISEWDRNTEAFF.